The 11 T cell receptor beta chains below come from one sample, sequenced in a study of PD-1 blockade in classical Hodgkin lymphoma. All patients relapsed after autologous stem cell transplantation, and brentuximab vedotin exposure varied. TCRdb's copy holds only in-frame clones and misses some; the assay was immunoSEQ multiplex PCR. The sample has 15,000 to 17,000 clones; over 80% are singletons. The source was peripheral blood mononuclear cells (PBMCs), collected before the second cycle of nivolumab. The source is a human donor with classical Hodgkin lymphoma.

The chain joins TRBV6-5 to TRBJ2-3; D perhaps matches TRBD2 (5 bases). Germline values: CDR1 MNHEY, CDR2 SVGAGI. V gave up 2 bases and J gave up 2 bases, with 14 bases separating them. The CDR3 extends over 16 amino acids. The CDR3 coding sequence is TGTGCCAGCAGTTACAGAGCGGAGCCCACCACAGATACGCAGTATTTT. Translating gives CASSYRAEPTTDTQYF.

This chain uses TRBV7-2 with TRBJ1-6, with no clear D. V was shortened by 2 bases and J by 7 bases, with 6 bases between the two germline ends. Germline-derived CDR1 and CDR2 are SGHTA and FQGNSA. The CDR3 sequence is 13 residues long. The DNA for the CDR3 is TGTGCCAGCAGCTTATACGGGAATTCACCCCTCCACTTT. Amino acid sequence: CASSLYGNSPLHF.

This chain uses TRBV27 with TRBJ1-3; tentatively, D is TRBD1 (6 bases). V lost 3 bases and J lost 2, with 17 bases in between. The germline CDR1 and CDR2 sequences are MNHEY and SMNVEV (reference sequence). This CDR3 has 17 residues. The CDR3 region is CASSLIRRDTPGNTIYF. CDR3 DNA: TGTGCCAGCAGTTTGATCCGCAGGGACACCCCTGGAAACACCATATATTTT.

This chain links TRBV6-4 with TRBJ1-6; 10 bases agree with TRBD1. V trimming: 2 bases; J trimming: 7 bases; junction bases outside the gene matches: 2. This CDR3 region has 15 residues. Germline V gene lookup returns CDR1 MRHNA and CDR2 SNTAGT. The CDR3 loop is CASSDGTGENSPLHF. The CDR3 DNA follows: TGTGCCAGCAGTGACGGGACAGGGGAAAATTCACCCCTCCACTTT.

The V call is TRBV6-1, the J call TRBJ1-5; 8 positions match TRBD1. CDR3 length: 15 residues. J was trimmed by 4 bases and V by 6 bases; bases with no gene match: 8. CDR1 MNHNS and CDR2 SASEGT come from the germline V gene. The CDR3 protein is CASSLGQGWNQPQHF. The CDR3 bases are TGTGCCAGCAGCTTAGGACAGGGATGGAATCAGCCCCAGCATTTT.

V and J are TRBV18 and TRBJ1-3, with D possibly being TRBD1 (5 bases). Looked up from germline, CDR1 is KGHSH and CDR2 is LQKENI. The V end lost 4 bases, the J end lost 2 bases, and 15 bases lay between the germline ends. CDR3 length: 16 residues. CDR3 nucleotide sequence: TGTGCCAGCTCACTTAAGGGGAAAGGAACTGGAAACACCATATATTTT. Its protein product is CASSLKGKGTGNTIYF.

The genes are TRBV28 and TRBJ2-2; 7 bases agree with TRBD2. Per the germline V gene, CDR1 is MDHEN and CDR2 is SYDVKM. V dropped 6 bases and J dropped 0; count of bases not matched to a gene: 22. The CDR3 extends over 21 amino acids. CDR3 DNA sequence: TGTGCCAGCAGCCCACTTACCAGACTAGCCCCGATGTTCGCGAACACCGGGGAGCTGTTTTTT. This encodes CASSPLTRLAPMFANTGELFF. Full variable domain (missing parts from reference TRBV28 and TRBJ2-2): DVKVTQSSRYLVKRTGEKVFLECVQDMDHENMFWYRQDPGLGLRLIYFSYDVKMKEKGDIPEGYSVSREKKERFSLILESASTNQTSMYLCASSPLTRLAPMFANTGELFFGEGSRLTVL.

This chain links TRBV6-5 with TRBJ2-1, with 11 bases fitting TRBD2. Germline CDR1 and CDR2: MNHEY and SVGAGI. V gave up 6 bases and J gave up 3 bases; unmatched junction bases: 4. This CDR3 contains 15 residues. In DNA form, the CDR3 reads TGTGCCAGCAGGGGGACTAGCGGCTACTACAATGAGCAGTTCTTC. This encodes CASRGTSGYYNEQFF.

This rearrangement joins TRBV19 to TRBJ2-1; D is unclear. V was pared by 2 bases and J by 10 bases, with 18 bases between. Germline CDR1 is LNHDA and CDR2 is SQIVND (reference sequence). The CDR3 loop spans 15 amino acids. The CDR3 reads CASSIFYDRASEQFF. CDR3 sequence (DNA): TGTGCCAGTAGTATATTTTACGATCGTGCGAGCGAGCAGTTCTTC.

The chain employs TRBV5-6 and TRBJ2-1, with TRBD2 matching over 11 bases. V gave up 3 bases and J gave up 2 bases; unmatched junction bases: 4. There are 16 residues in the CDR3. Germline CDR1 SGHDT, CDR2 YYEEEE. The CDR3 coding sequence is TGTGCCAGCAGCTATAGCGGGAGGGCCCCCTACAATGAGCAGTTCTTC. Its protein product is CASSYSGRAPYNEQFF.

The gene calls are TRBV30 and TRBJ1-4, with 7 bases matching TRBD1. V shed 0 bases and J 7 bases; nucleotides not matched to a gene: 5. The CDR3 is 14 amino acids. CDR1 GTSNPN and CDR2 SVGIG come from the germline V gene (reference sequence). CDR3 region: CAWSVSQGGEKLFF. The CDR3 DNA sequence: TGTGCCTGGAGTGTCTCCCAGGGGGGTGAAAAACTGTTTTTT.